The clone carrying this T cell receptor beta chain showed up just a few times. The antigen is not known. By quantitative 5'-RACE with molecular barcodes, the TCR beta libraries were made. Via MiXCR, TCRdb re-called the 5' RACE reads, giving one row per CDR3 protein. The sample lists approximately 540,000 distinct CDR3 sequences, about an eighth occurring once. The source of the sample is a study of CD8 T cells in ankylosing spondylitis. Broader study findings: Ankylosing spondylitis blood seemed to carry a telltale TCR beta motif made of about 8 highly homologous variants. Relatively scarce in peripheral blood, disease-linked clones were CD8+. There were earlier reports of some motif variants in reactive arthritis synovial fluid and blood. Disease-linked clones reportedly concentrated significantly in matched ankylosing spondylitis synovial fluid.

The germline CDR1 and CDR2 sequences are SGHRS and YFSETQ. The V segment lost 1 base and the J segment 4 bases; nucleotides outside the gene matches: 7. The CDR3 extends over 16 amino acids. The receptor was derived from a male donor with ankylosing spondylitis. J is TRBJ2-5 and V is TRBV5-1; 10 bases fit TRBD2. Input material: blood, either unsorted or a sorted T cell fraction (not recorded which). The chain's CDR3 is CASSLRTSGAGETQYF. The CDR3 nucleotides read TGCGCCAGCAGCTTGAGGACTAGCGGAGCGGGAGAGACCCAGTACTTC.